This T cell receptor (beta chain) was sequenced in a study of T cell changes during pregnancy in multiple sclerosis. This CDR3 has 17 amino acids. V shed 8 bases and J 8 bases; nucleotides not matched to a gene: 18. A single count supports this clone. Clones were read by immunoSEQ multiplex PCR, and TCRdb kept only the in-frame ones, dropping some. Of about 93,000 clones listed, approximately 92% are singletons. This material consisted of peripheral blood, taken after pregnancy. The clonotype originates from a female donor with multiple sclerosis, enrolled in a pregnancy study. This chain joins TRBV23-1 and TRBJ1-6, with 7 bases fitting TRBD1. TRBV23-1 is an ORF, with its function uncertain. The CDR3 DNA reads as TGCGCCAGCCAGTCCTCAACCAGCGCAGGGGGAGATTCACCCCTCCACTTT. It is translated as CASQSSTSAGGDSPLHF.